This T cell receptor beta chain is from a study of cytomegalovirus exposure and HLA in healthy donors. PCR used 60 Vbeta primers and 13 Jbeta primers. Sequencing was performed with immunoSEQ multiplex PCR; in TCRdb, only in-frame clones are kept and a portion is missing. The sample yields some 130,000 clones, around 74% seen once. Germline CDR1 and CDR2: SGHVS and FQNEAQ. The trim removed 8 bases at V and 7 bases at J, leaving 8 bases unmatched. CDR3 length equals 14 residues. The chain recombines TRBV7-8 with TRBJ2-2; 9 positions agree with TRBD1. The receptor comes from a male donor in good health and CMV-seronegative. The sequenced sample was PBMCs. The CDR3 spells CASAPGQGLGELFF. In nucleotides, the CDR3 is TGTGCCAGCGCACCGGGACAGGGCCTCGGGGAGCTGTTTTTT.